This is a list of T cell receptor beta chains from one sample in a study of T-cell memory formation after mild COVID-19. TCRdb reprocessed the 5' RACE reads via MiXCR and lists one record per CDR3 protein. The table includes about 500,000 distinct CDR3 sequences, 20% detected once. Material: PBMCs or a T cell subset sorted from them (not recorded which). Source of these receptors: an adult woman who had mild COVID-19 (a few samples of this study predate the infection). Cell type and time point are not known. CDR3s include the opening cysteine and the closing phenylalanine or tryptophan. D genes are given only for firm matches. Size values are once, few and many counts, or a class for expanded clones, and some rows have none.

TRBV11-3,TRBJ2-1,.,.,TGTGCCAGCAGCTATCAACGTGGGGGGCAGTTCTTC,CASSYQRGGQFF
TRBV6-2/TRBV6-3,TRBJ1-5,few,.,TGTGCCAGCAGGCGCGTTGGGGGGAGCAATAAGCCCCAGCATTTT,CASRRVGGSNKPQHF
TRBV5-5,TRBJ1-6,once,.,TGTGCCAGCAGCCCCCAGGTGATGTATAATTCACCCCTCCACTTT,CASSPQVMYNSPLHF
TRBV29-1,TRBJ1-2,few,.,TGCAGCGTAGCCACAGGACCGAGCTATGGCTACACCTTC,CSVATGPSYGYTF
TRBV7-6,TRBJ1-2,many,.,TGTGCCAGCAGCTTAGCGCAGGGTGGGCATGGCTACACCTTC,CASSLAQGGHGYTF
TRBV7-9,TRBJ2-7,many,.,TGTGCCAGCAGCTTAGCGGCGGGCGAGCAGTACTTC,CASSLAAGEQYF
TRBV20-1,TRBJ2-4,.,TRBD1,TGCAGTGCTAGAGAATCACGGGACAGACTAGCCAAAAACATTCAGTACTTC,CSARESRDRLAKNIQYF
TRBV7-8,TRBJ1-3,.,.,TGTGCCAGCAGCCCTCGAGGGGGGGAGCCGTTTGGAAACACCATATATTTT,CASSPRGGEPFGNTIYF
TRBV5-1,TRBJ1-1,.,TRBD1,TGCGCCAGCAGCACCTGGGACAGCTCGAACACTGAAGCTTTCTTT,CASSTWDSSNTEAFF
TRBV19,TRBJ1-2,.,.,TGTGCCAGTAGTTTTGGAGGGGTTAATAACTATGGCTACACCTTC,CASSFGGVNNYGYTF
TRBV6-5,TRBJ1-5,.,.,TGTGCCACCTCGGGGGCACTCAATCAGCCCCAGCATTTT,CATSGALNQPQHF
TRBV5-5,TRBJ2-7,many,TRBD1,TGTGCCAGCAGCTATCCGGGACAGCGCTCCTACGAGCAGTACTTC,CASSYPGQRSYEQYF
TRBV5-6,TRBJ1-5,.,.,TGTGCCAGCAGCTTGCGGCAGGGAAGGCGCAATCAGCCCCAGCATTTT,CASSLRQGRRNQPQHF